This passage covers 7 T cell receptor beta chains from one sample sequenced in a study of CD8 T cells in ankylosing spondylitis. TCRdb reprocessed the 5' RACE reads with MiXCR, giving one entry per CDR3 protein. The table records about 300,000 distinct CDR3 sequences, roughly 20% of them present only once. The specimen was blood, either unsorted or a sorted T cell fraction (not recorded which). The receptors shown here come from a female donor with ankylosing spondylitis or in good health (not recorded which).

The rearrangement uses TRBV5-1 and TRBJ1-1, with TRBD1 as a possible D gene (5 bases). The V gene lost 0 bases and the J gene lost 9 bases, with 18 bases spanning the gap. This CDR3 is built from 15 residues. CDR1 and CDR2 (germline): SGHRS, YFSETQ. The CDR3 spells CASSLGVTAGGKAFF. CDR3 in DNA: TGCGCCAGCAGCTTGGGGGTGACCGCGGGGGGTAAAGCTTTCTTT.

The J gene is TRBJ2-1, the V gene TRBV19; 10 positions agree with TRBD1. The CDR3 covers 14 residues. CDR1 and CDR2 (germline): LNHDA, SQIVND (reference sequence). After removal of 9 bases from V and 7 bases from J, the junction contained 9 bases not matched to a gene. In DNA form, the CDR3 reads TGTGCCAGCTCTTTGGACAGGGGGAGGAATGAGCAGTTCTTC. It specifies CASSLDRGRNEQFF.

Only a few counts were recorded for this clonotype. The chain links TRBV27 to TRBJ1-1; 7 bases agree with TRBD1. The CDR3 sequence is 13 residues long. Germline CDR1 MNHEY, CDR2 SMNVEV (reference sequence). J lost 1 base, V lost 7 bases, and 3 bases had no gene match. In DNA form, the CDR3 reads TGTGCCAGCACCAGACAGGGGAACACTGAAGCTTTCTTT. It codes for CASTRQGNTEAFF.

This clonotype was seen a few times. V usage is TRBV20-1 and J usage is TRBJ1-5; 7 bases map to TRBD1. CDR3 length: 15 residues. J gave up 3 bases and V 4 bases, and 9 bases lay outside the gene matches. Germline V gene lookup returns CDR1 DFQATT and CDR2 SNEGSKA (reference sequence). CDR3 in amino acids: CSAITTGTANQPQHF. Written as DNA, the CDR3 is TGCAGTGCTATTACGACCGGGACAGCCAATCAGCCCCAGCATTTT.

Remarks on this clonotype: A much more abundant neighbour one base away suggests this may be a read error. The chain uses TRBV25-1 and TRBJ2-1; 7 bases are a match to TRBD2. The CDR3 is 16 residues long. Germline values: CDR1 MGHDK, CDR2 SYGVNS. The CDR3, as DNA: TGTGCCAGCAGTGAGGGAGCGGGATTTTCCTACAATGAGCAGTTGTTC. It codes for CASSEGAGFSYNEQLF.

This clonotype was observed a few times. The chain combines TRBV30 with TRBJ2-1; D gene ambiguous. Between the trimmed V and J ends, which lost 2 bases and 13 bases, there was a span of 12 bases. Per the germline V gene, CDR1 is GTSNPN and CDR2 is SVGIG (reference sequence). This CDR3 is 11 amino acids long. CDR3 region: CAWSTQGFQFF. As DNA, the CDR3 is TGTGCCTGGAGTACCCAAGGGTTTCAGTTCTTC.

The CDR3: CASSLWFGETEAFF. The CDR3 DNA reads as TGTGCCAGCAGCTTGTGGTTCGGTGAGACTGAAGCTTTCTTT. The V call is TRBV5-5, the J call TRBJ1-1; no clear D. Between the trimmed V and J ends, which lost 1 base and 5 bases, there was a span of 12 bases. The CDR3 runs 14 residues. Germline loops: CDR1 SGHKS, CDR2 YYEKEE (reference sequence).